This T cell receptor beta chain was captured in a study of graft-versus-host responses after intestinal transplantation (dated by TCRdb to the early 2020s). A note on the overall study: The transplants that recipients received were multivisceral, liver-intestinal, or isolated intestinal. Every recipient was given anti-thymocyte globulin induction, then maintenance tacrolimus and steroids for 2 to 4 years. After intestinal transplantation, graft-versus-host and host-versus-graft alloreactive T cell clones in the graft, circulation and bone marrow were tracked using bulk TCR-beta CDR3 sequencing. Alloreactive clones were identified by sequencing pre-transplant mixed lymphocyte reaction products and comparing them with unstimulated pre-transplant donor and recipient T cells. Of the roughly 24 intestinal transplant recipients enrolled in the cohort, one of whom was a retransplant, a few patients without pretransplant specimens were excluded. Donor T cell macrochimerism was defined as a peak of at least 4% donor T cells among recipient peripheral blood mononuclear cells. Rather than being sequenced by the commercial service, samples from a few later patients were sequenced in-house on an Illumina MiSeq and processed with MiXCR. Results and caveats for the whole study, not just this receptor: GvH clones turned up in recipient bone marrow, with some appearing earlier in ileal mucosa or blood, a pattern consistent with an intestinal mucosal origin. Early after transplant, peak levels of circulating GvH clones were found to be associated with declines in HvG clones. In the allografts of patients with donor T cell macrochimerism, GvH to HvG T cell clonal ratios were high. The relatively low number and heterogeneity of intestinal transplant patients limited the conclusions.

CDR3 length: 15 amino acids, cysteine to phenylalanine. The entry retains the CDR3 DNA only, 45 bases that are in frame from base 1. CDR1 and CDR2, per the germline V gene, are MGHRA and YSYEKL. Germline trimming: 4 bases from V, 6 bases from J; junction bases outside gene matches: 6. Regarding this clone: Which antigen it targets is not known. Qualities for individual bases were not recorded, and no much larger clone is one base off.

The protocol used for the library was the immunoSEQ multiplex PCR assay. For most patients, genomic DNA was isolated with the Qiagen DNeasy Blood and Tissue Kit and sent frozen to Adaptive Biotechnologies for TCR sequencing. High-throughput TCR-beta CDR3 sequencing of genomic DNA from most patients was performed by Adaptive Biotechnologies. On the study's bioinformatics: TCR sequencing data were retrieved from Adaptive's ImmunoSEQ software for about 17 patients, whereas three other patients were processed with MiXCR and VDJtools. To correct CD4 versus CD8 sorting errors, any sequence found in both subsets at a frequency ratio below 5:1 was removed. CDR3 nucleotide sequences shared between donor and recipient were removed because their origin could not be assigned. Alloreactive clones required at least 2-fold expansion over unstimulated cells and minimum CFSE-low frequency of 0.002% (template counts) or 0.001% (read counts). Clones were considered mappable if detected in sequenced pre-transplant spleen, lymph node, or MLR CFSE-low populations of the donor or recipient. The cumulative frequency of alloreactive clones was calculated as a percentage of all sequences, weighted by copy number. In its TCRdb copy, this immuneACCESS table keeps in-frame sequences only and misses some clones. Where compared with another copy, unresolved V genes explain less than half of these, and the others have no known cause. For V, J and clone size, that table is used; D and trimming come from the DNA. The sample data list over 85,000 clones, and about 93% of these were observed just once. The top ten clonotypes cover 0.4% to 0.6% of the sample.

What the time point label conveys for this sample: cells obtained before transplantation from donor or recipient. CD3+CD4+ and CD3+CD8+ populations were FACS-sorted from unstimulated pre-transplant donor and recipient cells taken from spleen or lymph nodes. The sample consisted of unstimulated CD8+ T cells sorted from spleen or lymph node cells, taken before intestinal transplant. The sequence links TRBV4-1 to TRBJ2-3, and 11 junction bases match TRBD2. The sequence was obtained from a human donor who received an intestinal transplant. CDR3 loop: CASSPTSGRSDTQYF. The DNA sequence is as follows: TGCGCCAGCAGCCCTACTAGCGGGAGATCGGATACGCAGTATTTT.